Sequencing of this TCR beta chain was carried out in a study of blood T cells in healthy people across ages. Primed by a sample-barcoded 5' primer and a J-beta primer mix, a second PCR proceeded for about 7 to 11 cycles. Every molecule of cDNA carried a tag from a template-switch adaptor with 12 random nucleotides. TCRdb analysed the 5' RACE reads with MiXCR anew, one entry per CDR3 protein. The data hold around 1,500,000 distinct CDR3 sequences, with approximately 40% observed a single time. Each sample yielded at least 6 micrograms of PBMC total RNA. Findings and limits, study-wide: Versus aged donors, long-lived donors had higher diversity and more naive CD4+ cells. With age, beta diversity per million T cells declined roughly linearly, significantly by 40 to 50.

Trimming at V came to 11 bases and at J to 10 bases, leaving 5 bases not matched to a gene. Germline V gene sequence: CDR1 SNHLY, CDR2 FYNNEI. This CDR3 spans 12 amino acids. This clonotype was detected many times. Its antigen is as yet unknown. Sequenced sample: blood. The sequence came from a woman aged 18 to 35 in good health. V gene TRBV2 combines with J gene TRBJ2-1; 13 positions agree with TRBD2. The CDR3 DNA sequence: TGTGCCGGCCGGACTAGCGGGAGCGAGCAGTTCTTC. It is translated as CAGRTSGSEQFF. The full variable domain, with the rest looked up from reference TRBV2 and TRBJ2-1, is EPEVTQTPSHQVTQMGQEVILRCVPISNHLYFYWYRQILGQKVEFLVSFYNNEISEKSEIFDDQFSVERPDGSNFTLKIRSTKLEDSAMYFCAGRTSGSEQFFGPGTRLTVL.